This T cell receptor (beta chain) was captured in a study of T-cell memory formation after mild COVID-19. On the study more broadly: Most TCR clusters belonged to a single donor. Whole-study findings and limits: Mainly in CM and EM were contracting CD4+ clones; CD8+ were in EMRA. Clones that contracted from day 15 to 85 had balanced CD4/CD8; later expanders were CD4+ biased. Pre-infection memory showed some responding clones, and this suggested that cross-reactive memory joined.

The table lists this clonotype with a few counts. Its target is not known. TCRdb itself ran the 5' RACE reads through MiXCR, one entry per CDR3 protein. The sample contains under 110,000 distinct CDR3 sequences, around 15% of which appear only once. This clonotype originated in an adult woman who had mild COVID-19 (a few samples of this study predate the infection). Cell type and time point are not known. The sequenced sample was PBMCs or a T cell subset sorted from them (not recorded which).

CDR3 region: CSVEGRPYTGELFF. Written as DNA, the CDR3 is TGCAGCGTGGAGGGGAGGCCTTACACCGGGGAGCTGTTTTTT. This chain uses TRBV29-1 with TRBJ2-2, with D tentatively TRBD2 (6 bases). The germline V and J ends were trimmed by 6 bases and 3 bases, with 14 bases remaining between them. The CDR3 is 14 residues long. CDR1 and CDR2 from the germline V gene are SQVTM and ANQGSEA.